This T cell receptor (beta chain) appears in the sequencing data of a study of cytomegalovirus exposure and HLA in healthy donors. This clone has only a few counts. Its antigen remains unknown. The germline gene is not matched at one end of the junction; a read error may be the cause. The CDR3 is 14 residues long. In germline, CDR1 is SSHAT, CDR2 FNYEAQ (reference sequence). Researchers ran the PCR with 60 Vbeta and 13 Jbeta primers. TCRdb keeps only in-frame clones here, not all; method: immunoSEQ multiplex PCR. The sample contains roughly 65,000 clones, about 80% of which appear only once. Study-wide points: Most TCR sequences proved rare, with some public TCRs found in many donors.

The gene calls are TRBV7-7 and TRBJ2-7, with D perhaps TRBD1 (5 bases). Sequences were obtained from PBMCs. This receptor was identified in a woman in her twenties or thirties in good health and CMV-seronegative. The CDR3 here is CASSQSQGSYEQYF. Written as DNA, the CDR3 is TGTGCTAGCAGCCAAAGTCAGGGATCCTACGAGCAGTACTTC.